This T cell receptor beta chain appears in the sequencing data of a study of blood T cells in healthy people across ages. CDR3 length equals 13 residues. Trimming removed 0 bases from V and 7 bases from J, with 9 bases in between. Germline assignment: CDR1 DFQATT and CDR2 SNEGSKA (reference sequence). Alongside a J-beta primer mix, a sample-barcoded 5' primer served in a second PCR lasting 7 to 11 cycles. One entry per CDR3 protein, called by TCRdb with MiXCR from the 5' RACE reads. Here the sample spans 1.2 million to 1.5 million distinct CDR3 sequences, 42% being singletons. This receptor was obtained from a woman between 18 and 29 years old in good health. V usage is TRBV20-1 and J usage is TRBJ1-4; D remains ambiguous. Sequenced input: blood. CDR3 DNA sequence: TGCAGTGCTAGAGATTACTACGGTGAAAAACTGTTTTTT. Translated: CSARDYYGEKLFF.